This entry lists 19 T cell receptor beta chains sequenced from one sample in a study of cytomegalovirus exposure and HLA in healthy donors. PCR was performed using 60 Vbeta and 13 Jbeta primers. TCRdb's copy holds only in-frame clones and misses some; the assay was immunoSEQ multiplex PCR. The repertoire has roughly 45,000 clones, approximately 80% of them found once; the top ten carry approximately 1.4%. Sequencing was performed on PBMCs. All receptors derive from a young man in good health and CMV-seronegative.

This CDR3 is CAWSLYRNTEAFF. CDR3 nucleotide sequence: TGTGCCTGGAGTTTGTATAGGAACACTGAAGCTTTCTTT. V and J are TRBV30 and TRBJ1-1; D is unclear. V shed 2 bases and J shed 1 base, with 8 bases lying between them. The CDR3 runs to 13 residues. Germline V gene sequence: CDR1 GTSNPN, CDR2 SVGIG (reference sequence).

This clone was detected only a few times. V is TRBV19 and J is TRBJ2-7; 8 bases map to TRBD2. Germline CDR1 and CDR2: LNHDA and SQIVND (reference sequence). The junction had 4 bases not matched to a gene; V was cut back by 6 bases and J by 0 bases. CDR3 length: 14 amino acids. The CDR3 nucleotides are TGTGCCAGTAGAAGGAGCGGGAGCTCCTACGAGCAGTACTTC. It codes for CASRRSGSSYEQYF.

V and J are TRBV28 and TRBJ1-3; TRBD1 is a possible D gene (6 bases). The germline V and J ends were trimmed by 6 bases and 0 bases, with 9 bases remaining between them. Per germline, CDR1 MDHEN and CDR2 SYDVKM. The CDR3 covers 14 residues. The CDR3 DNA reads as TGTGCCAGCAGGCAAGGGGGCTCTGGAAACACCATATATTTT. Its protein is CASRQGGSGNTIYF. The full variable domain, with the rest looked up from reference TRBV28 and TRBJ1-3, is DVKVTQSSRYLVKRTGEKVFLECVQDMDHENMFWYRQDPGLGLRLIYFSYDVKMKEKGDIPEGYSVSREKKERFSLILESASTNQTSMYLCASRQGGSGNTIYFGEGSWLTVV.

The chain uses TRBV9 and TRBJ1-2; D gene ambiguous. The CDR3 length is 14 residues. Germline V gene lookup returns CDR1 SGDLS and CDR2 YYNGEE. The V and J ends lost 3 bases and 4 bases respectively, with 13 bases between them. The CDR3 loop reads CASSGGKGGYGYTF. CDR3 DNA: TGTGCCAGCAGCGGTGGTAAGGGAGGCTATGGCTACACCTTC.

The rearrangement uses TRBV19 and TRBJ2-1, with D possibly TRBD1 on 6 matching bases. V lost 2 bases, J lost 5 bases, and 13 bases lay in between. This CDR3 spans 15 amino acids. The germline CDR1 and CDR2 sequences are LNHDA and SQIVND (reference sequence). The DNA for the CDR3 is TGTGCCAGTAGTATATTATCCGGGACAAACAATGAGCAGTTCTTC. Its protein is CASSILSGTNNEQFF.

This sequence joins TRBV20-1 and TRBJ2-3; D remains ambiguous. The germline CDR1 and CDR2 sequences are DFQATT and SNEGSKA (reference sequence). The CDR3 runs to 11 residues. Trimming left V 3 bases short and J 10 bases short, with 11 bases between. The CDR3 DNA sequence: TGCAGTGCTAGCGTGGCTGGTCCGCAGTATTTT. Residues: CSASVAGPQYF.

The chain employs TRBV7-9 and TRBJ2-7, with TRBD2 matching 7 bases. The junction had 3 bases not matched to a gene; V was cut back by 2 bases and J by 2 bases. The germline gives CDR1 SEHNR, CDR2 FQNEAQ (reference sequence). This CDR3 is 14 amino acids long. The CDR3 nucleotides read TGTGCCAGCAGCTTAACCAGCGGGGCCTACGAGCAGTACTTC. This translates into CASSLTSGAYEQYF. Together with reference TRBV7-9 and TRBJ2-7, the CDR3 gives the full variable domain: DTGVSQNPRHKITKRGQNVTFRCDPISEHNRLYWYRQTLGQGPEFLTYFQNEAQLEKSRLLSDRFSAERPKGSFSTLEIQRTEQGDSAMYLCASSLTSGAYEQYFGPGTRLTVT.

The chain employs TRBV18 and TRBJ1-2, with TRBD1 matching 12 bases. In germline, CDR1 is KGHSH, CDR2 LQKENI. J gave up 8 bases and V 1 base, and 14 bases lay outside the gene matches. The CDR3 runs to 18 residues. Here the CDR3 reads CASSPLSLPGTGGSGYTF. The CDR3 bases are TGTGCCAGCTCACCACTTTCCCTACCCGGGACAGGGGGCTCGGGCTACACCTTC.

The chain is built from TRBV7-2 and TRBJ1-3, with TRBD1 matching 7 bases. The germline CDR1 and CDR2 sequences are SGHTA and FQGNSA. The CDR3 is made up of 15 amino acids. V shed 2 bases, J shed 3 bases, and the junction held 4 bases outside the gene matches. The CDR3 DNA reads as TGTGCCAGCAGCTTAAACAGGGGTTATGGAAACACCATATATTTT. It specifies CASSLNRGYGNTIYF.

This clone was counted only a few times. The J gene is TRBJ2-7, the V gene TRBV5-4; TRBD2 aligns across 8 bases. CDR1 is SGHNT and CDR2 is YYREEE in the germline V gene (reference sequence). J was trimmed by 3 bases and V by 2 bases; bases with no gene match: 4. This CDR3 region has 14 residues. The CDR3 DNA reads TGTGCCAGCAGCTTCCAACGGGAGGGCTACGAGCAGTACTTC. Encoded protein: CASSFQREGYEQYF.

Of note for this clone: This sample also contains other DNA sequences that code for the same CDR3. This chain connects TRBV4-1 to TRBJ2-3; the D is unclear. Trimming took off 1 base at V and 0 bases at J, with 14 bases between the two ends. This CDR3 has 17 amino acids. Germline CDR1 reads MGHRA; CDR2 reads YSYEKL. CDR3 sequence: CASSQVLGDSSTDTQYF. The CDR3 region has the DNA TGCGCCAGCAGCCAAGTTCTGGGTGACTCTAGCACAGATACGCAGTATTTT.

The V and J genes are TRBV2 and TRBJ2-5; 8 positions match TRBD2. The DNA end favors TRBJ2-7, so the J call may be wrong. The CDR3 is 17 amino acids. In germline, CDR1 is SNHLY, CDR2 FYNNEI. This CDR3 reads CASSEGGSGRGVYEQYF. The CDR3, as DNA: TGTGCCAGCAGTGAAGGCGGGAGCGGGAGAGGGGTCTACGAGCAGTACTTC.

In its sample, this clone was seen once. The rearrangement uses TRBV6-1 and TRBJ1-2, with D tentatively TRBD1 (5 bases). Germline lookup yields CDR1 MNHNS and CDR2 SASEGT. The CDR3 is 12 amino acids. Trimming took off 6 bases at V and 2 bases at J, with 7 bases between the two ends. For the CDR3, the DNA is TGTGCCAGCAGACAGGTCAACTATGGCTACACCTTC. It translates to CASRQVNYGYTF.

The J gene is TRBJ1-2, the V gene TRBV6-5; tentative D call: TRBD1 (5 bases). V was shortened by 0 bases and J by 3 bases, with 8 bases between the two germline ends. This CDR3 has 14 residues. Germline lookup yields CDR1 MNHEY and CDR2 SVGAGI. CDR3 nucleotide sequence: TGTGCCAGCAGTTACTCCTTCAGGGACTATGGCTACACCTTC. It codes for CASSYSFRDYGYTF.

With regard to this clone: The junction departs from germline at one end; a sequencing error may be responsible. V is TRBV7-9 and J is TRBJ2-7, with 11 bases fitting TRBD2. Germline-derived CDR1 and CDR2 are SEHNR and FQNEAQ (reference sequence). This CDR3 spans 17 amino acids. In nucleotides, the CDR3 is TGTTCCAGCAGCTTAGGGCTAGCGGGAGGACCGAAGTACGAGCAGTACTTC. Translated, it gives CSSSLGLAGGPKYEQYF.

This chain links TRBV6-6 with TRBJ2-1; 10 nucleotides match TRBD2. In germline, CDR1 is MNHNY, CDR2 SVGAGI (reference sequence). After removal of 6 bases from V and 7 bases from J, the junction contained 9 bases not matched to a gene. The CDR3 has 15 amino acids. CDR3 DNA: TGTGCCAGCAGACCCCTAGCGGGAGTAGGAAATGAGCAGTTCTTC. Its translation is CASRPLAGVGNEQFF.

The chain couples TRBV5-4 to TRBJ2-1; 14 nucleotides agree with TRBD2. Germline trimming cut 3 bases from V and 9 bases from J; bases unmatched to any gene: 5. Germline-derived CDR1 and CDR2 are SGHNT and YYREEE (reference sequence). The CDR3 covers 15 residues. CDR3 in amino acids: CASSSGLAGGAEQFF. CDR3 in DNA: TGTGCCAGCAGCTCAGGACTAGCGGGAGGAGCTGAGCAGTTCTTC.

The J gene is TRBJ2-3, the V gene TRBV5-4; D gene unclear. Trimming removed 2 bases at V and 3 bases at J, with 4 bases between. Per the germline V gene, CDR1 is SGHNT and CDR2 is YYREEE (reference sequence). CDR3 size: 12 residues. Here the CDR3 DNA reads TGTGCCAGCAGCTTATCTACAGATACGCAGTATTTT. Amino acid sequence: CASSLSTDTQYF.

As for this clone: One end of the junction does not line up with germline, which may come from a read error. The V call is TRBV28, the J call TRBJ1-4; D is unclear. Germline CDR1 is MDHEN and CDR2 is SYDVKM. The CDR3 totals 14 residues. The CDR3 DNA reads as TGTGCCAGCAGTTTGCAGAGTACTAATGAAAAACTGCTTTTT. This translates into CASSLQSTNEKLLF.